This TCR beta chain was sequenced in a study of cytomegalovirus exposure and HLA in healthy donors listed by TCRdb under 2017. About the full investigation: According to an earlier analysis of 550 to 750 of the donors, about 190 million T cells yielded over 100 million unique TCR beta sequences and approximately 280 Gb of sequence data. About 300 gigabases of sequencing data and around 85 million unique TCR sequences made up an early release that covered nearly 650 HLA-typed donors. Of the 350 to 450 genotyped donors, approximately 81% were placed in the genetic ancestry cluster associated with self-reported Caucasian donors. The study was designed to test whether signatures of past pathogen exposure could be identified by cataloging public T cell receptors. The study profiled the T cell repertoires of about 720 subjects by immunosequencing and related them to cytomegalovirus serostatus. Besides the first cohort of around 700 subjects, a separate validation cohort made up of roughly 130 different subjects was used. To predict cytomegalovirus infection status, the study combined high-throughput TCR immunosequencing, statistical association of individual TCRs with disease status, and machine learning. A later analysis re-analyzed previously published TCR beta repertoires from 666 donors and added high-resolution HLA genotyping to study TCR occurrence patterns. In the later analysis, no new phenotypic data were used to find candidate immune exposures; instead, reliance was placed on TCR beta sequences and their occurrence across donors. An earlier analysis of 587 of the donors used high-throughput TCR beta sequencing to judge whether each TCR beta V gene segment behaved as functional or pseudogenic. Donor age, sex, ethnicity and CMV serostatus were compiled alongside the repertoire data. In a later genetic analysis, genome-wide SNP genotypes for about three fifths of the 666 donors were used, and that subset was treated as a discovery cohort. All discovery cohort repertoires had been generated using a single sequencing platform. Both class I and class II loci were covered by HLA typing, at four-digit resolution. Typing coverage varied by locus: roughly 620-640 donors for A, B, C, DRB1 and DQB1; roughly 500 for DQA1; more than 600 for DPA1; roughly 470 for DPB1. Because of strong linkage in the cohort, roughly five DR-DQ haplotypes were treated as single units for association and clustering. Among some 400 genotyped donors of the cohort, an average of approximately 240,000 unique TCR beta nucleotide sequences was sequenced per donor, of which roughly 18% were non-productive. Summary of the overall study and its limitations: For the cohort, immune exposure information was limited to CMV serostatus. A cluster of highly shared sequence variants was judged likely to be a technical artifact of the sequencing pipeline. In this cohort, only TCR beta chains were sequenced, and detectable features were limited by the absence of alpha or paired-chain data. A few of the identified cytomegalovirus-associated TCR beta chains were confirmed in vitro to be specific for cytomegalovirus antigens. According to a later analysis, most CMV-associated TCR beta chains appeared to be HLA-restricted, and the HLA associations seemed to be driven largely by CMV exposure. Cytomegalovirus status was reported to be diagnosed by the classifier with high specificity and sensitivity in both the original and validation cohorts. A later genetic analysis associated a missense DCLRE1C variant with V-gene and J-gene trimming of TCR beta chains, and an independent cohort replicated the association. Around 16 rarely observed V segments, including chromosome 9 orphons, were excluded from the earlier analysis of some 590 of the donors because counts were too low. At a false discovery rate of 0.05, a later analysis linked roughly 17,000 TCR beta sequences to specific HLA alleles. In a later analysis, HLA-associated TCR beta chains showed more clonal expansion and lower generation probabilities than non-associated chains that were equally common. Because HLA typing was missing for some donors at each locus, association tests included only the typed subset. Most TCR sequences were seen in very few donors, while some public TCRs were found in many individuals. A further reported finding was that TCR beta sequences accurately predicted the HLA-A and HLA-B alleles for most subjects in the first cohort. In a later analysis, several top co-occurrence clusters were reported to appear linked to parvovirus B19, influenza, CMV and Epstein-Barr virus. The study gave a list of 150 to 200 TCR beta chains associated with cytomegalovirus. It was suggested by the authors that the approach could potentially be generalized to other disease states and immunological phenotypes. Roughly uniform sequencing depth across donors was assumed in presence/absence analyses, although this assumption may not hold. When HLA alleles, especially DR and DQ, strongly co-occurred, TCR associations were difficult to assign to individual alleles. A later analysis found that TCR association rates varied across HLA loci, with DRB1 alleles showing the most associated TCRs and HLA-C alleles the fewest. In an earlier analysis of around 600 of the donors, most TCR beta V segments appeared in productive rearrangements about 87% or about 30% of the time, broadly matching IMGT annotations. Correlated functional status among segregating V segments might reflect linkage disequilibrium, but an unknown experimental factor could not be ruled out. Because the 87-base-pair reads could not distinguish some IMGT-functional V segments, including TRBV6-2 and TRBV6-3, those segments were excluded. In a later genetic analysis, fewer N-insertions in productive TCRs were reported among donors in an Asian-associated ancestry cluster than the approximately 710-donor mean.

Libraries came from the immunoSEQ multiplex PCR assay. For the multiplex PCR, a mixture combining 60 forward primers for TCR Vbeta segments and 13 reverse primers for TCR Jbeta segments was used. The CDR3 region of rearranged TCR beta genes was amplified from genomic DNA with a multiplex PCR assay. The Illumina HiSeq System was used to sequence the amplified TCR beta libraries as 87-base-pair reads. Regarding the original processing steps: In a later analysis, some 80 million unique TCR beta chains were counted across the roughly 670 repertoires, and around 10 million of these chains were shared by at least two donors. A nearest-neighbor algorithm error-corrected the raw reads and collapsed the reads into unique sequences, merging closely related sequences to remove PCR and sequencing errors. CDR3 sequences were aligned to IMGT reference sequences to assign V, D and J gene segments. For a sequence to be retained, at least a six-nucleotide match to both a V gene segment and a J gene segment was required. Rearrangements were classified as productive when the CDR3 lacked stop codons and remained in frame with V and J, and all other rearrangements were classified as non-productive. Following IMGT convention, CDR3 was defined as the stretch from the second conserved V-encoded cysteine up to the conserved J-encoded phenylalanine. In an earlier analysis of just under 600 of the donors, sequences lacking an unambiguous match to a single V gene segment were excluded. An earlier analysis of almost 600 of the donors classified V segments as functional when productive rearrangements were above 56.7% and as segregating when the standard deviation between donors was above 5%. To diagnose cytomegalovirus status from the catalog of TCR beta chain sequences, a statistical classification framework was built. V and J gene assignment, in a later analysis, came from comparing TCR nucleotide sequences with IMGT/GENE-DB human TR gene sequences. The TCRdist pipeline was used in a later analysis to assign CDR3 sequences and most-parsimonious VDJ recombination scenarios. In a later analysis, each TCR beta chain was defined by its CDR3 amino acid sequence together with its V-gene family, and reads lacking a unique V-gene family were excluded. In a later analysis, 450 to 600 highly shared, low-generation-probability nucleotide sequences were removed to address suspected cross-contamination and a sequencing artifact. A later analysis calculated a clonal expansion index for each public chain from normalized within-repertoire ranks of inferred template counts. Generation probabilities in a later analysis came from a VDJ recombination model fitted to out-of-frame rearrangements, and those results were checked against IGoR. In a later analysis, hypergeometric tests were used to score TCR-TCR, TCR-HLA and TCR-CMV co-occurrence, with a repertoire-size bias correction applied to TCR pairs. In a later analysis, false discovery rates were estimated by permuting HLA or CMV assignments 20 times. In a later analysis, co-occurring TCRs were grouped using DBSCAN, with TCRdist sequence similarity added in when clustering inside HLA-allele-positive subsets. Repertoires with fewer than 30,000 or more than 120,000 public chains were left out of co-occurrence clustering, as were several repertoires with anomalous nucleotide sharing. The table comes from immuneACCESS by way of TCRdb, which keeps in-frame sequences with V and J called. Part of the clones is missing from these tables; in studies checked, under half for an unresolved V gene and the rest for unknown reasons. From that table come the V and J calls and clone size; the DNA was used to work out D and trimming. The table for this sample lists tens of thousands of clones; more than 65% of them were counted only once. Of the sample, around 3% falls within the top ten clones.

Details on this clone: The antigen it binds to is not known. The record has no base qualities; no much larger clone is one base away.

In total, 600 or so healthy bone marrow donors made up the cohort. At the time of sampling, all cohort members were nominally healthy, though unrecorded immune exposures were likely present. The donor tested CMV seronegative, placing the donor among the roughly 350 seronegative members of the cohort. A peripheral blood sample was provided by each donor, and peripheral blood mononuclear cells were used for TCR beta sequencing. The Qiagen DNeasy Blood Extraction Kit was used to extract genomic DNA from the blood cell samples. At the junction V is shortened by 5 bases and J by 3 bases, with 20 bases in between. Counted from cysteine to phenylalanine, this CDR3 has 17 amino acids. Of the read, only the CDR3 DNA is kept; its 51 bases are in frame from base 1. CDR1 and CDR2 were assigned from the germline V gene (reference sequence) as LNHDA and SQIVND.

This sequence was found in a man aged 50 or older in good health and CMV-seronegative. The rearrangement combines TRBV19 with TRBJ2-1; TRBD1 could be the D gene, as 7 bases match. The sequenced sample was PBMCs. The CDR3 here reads CASSQEGAHMIYNEQFF. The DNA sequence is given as TGTGCCAGTAGTCAGGAGGGGGCCCATATGATCTACAATGAGCAGTTCTTC.